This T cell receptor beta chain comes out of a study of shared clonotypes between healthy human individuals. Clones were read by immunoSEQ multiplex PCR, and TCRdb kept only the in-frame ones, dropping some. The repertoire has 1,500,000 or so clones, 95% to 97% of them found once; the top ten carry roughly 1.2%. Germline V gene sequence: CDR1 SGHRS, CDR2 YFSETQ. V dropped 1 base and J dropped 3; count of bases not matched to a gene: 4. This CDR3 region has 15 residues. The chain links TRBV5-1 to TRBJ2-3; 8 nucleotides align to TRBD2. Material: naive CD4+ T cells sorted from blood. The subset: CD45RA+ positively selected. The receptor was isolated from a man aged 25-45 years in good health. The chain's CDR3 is CASSLTTSATDTQYF. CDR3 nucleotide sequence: TGCGCCAGCAGCTTGACGACTAGCGCTACAGATACGCAGTATTTT.